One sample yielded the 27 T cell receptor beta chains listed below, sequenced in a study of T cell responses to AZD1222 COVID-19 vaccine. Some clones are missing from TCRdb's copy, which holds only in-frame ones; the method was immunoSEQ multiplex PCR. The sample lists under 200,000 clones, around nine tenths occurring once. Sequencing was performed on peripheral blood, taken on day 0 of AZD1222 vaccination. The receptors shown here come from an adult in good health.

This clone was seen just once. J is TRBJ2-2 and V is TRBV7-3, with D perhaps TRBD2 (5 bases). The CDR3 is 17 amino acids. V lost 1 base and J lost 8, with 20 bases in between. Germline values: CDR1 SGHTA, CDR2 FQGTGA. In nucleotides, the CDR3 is TGTGCCAGCAGCTTAATGGATTTTGCGACTATGAGGGGGGAGCTGTTTTTT. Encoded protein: CASSLMDFATMRGELFF.

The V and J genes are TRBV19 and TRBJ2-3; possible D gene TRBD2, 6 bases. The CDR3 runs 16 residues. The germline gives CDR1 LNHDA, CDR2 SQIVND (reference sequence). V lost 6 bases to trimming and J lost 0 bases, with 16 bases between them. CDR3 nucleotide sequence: TGTGCCAGTAGACAGGCTGGCGGGATAAGCACAGATACGCAGTATTTT. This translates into CASRQAGGISTDTQYF.

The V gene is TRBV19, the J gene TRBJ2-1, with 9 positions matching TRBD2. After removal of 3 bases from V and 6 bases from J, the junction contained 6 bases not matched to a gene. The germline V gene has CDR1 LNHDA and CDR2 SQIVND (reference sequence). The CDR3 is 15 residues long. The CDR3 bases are TGTGCCAGTAGTATTGGCCTAGCGGGGAGCAATGAGCAGTTCTTC. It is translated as CASSIGLAGSNEQFF.

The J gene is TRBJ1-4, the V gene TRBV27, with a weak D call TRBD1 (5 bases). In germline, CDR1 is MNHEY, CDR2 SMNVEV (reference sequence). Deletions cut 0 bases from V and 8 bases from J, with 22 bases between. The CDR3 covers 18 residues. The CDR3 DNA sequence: TGTGCCAGCAGTTTATCAGCGGTACTTGGACAAGAAAGGGAAAAACTGTTTTTT. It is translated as CASSLSAVLGQEREKLFF.

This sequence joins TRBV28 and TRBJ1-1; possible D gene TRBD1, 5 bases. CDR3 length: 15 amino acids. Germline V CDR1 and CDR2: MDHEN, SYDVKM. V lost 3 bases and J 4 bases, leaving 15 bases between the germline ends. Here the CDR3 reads CASSFRQWEGTEAFF. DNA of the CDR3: TGTGCCAGCAGTTTTAGACAGTGGGAGGGCACTGAAGCTTTCTTT. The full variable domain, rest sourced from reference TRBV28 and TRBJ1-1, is DVKVTQSSRYLVKRTGEKVFLECVQDMDHENMFWYRQDPGLGLRLIYFSYDVKMKEKGDIPEGYSVSREKKERFSLILESASTNQTSMYLCASSFRQWEGTEAFFGQGTRLTVV.

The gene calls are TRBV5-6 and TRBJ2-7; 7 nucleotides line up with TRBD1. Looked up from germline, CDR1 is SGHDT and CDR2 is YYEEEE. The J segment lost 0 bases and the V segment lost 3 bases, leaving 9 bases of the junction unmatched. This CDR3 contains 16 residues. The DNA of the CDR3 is TGTGCCAGCAGCTCTATGACAGGGCTCCCCTCCTACGAGCAGTACTTC. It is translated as CASSSMTGLPSYEQYF.

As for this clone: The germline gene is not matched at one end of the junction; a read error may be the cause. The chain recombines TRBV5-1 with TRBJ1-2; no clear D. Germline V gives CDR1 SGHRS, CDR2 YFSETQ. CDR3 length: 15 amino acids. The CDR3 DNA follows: TGCACCAGCTCGAAAGACGACACATCTAACTATGGCTACACCTTC. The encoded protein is CTSSKDDTSNYGYTF.

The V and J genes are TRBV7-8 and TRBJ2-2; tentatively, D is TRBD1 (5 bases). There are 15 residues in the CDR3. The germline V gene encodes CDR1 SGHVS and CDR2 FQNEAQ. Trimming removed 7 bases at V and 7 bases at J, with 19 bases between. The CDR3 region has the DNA TGTGCCAGCACCATTACGCAGGGAAGGATCGGGGAGCTGTTTTTT. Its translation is CASTITQGRIGELFF.

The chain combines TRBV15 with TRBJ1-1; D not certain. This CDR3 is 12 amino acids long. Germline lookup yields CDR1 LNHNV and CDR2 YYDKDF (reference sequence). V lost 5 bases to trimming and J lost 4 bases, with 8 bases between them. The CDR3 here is CATSHVATEAFF. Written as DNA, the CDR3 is TGTGCCACCAGCCACGTGGCCACTGAAGCTTTCTTT. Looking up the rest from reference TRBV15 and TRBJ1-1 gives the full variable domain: DAMVIQNPRYQVTQFGKPVTLSCSQTLNHNVMYWYQQKSSQAPKLLFHYYDKDFNNEADTPDNFQSRRPNTSFCFLDIRSPGLGDTAMYLCATSHVATEAFFGQGTRLTVV.

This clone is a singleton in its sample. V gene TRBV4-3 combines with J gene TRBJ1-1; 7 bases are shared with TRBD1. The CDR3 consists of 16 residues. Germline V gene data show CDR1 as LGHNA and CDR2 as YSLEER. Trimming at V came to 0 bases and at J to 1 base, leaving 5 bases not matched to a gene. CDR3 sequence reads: CASSQDSGGTNTEAFF. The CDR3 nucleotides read TGCGCCAGCAGCCAAGATTCAGGGGGGACGAACACTGAAGCTTTCTTT.

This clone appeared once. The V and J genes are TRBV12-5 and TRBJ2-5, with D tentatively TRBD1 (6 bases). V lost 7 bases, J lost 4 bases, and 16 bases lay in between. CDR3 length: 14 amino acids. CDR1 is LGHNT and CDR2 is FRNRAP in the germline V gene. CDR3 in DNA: TGTGCTAGTGTTCCGGGACACCTAGGAGAGACCCAGTACTTC. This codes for CASVPGHLGETQYF.

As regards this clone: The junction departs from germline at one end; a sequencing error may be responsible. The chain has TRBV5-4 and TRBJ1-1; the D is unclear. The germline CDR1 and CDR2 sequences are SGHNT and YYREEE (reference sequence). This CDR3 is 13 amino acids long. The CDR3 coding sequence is TGTGCCAGCAGCTTAGGCCAGAACGCTGAAGCTTTCTTT. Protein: CASSLGQNAEAFF.

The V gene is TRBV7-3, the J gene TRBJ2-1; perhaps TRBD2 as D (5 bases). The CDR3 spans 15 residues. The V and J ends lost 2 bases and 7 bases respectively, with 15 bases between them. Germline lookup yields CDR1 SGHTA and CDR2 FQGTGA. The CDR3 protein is CASSLGLRPGNEQFF. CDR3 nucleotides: TGTGCCAGCAGCTTAGGTCTGCGCCCGGGAAATGAGCAGTTCTTC.

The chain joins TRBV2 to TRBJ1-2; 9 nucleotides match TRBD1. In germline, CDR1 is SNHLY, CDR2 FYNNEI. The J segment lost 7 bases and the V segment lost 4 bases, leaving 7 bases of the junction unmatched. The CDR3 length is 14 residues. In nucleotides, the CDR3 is TGTGCCAGCAGTGGGGGAGGACAGGGGTTTGGCTACACCTTC. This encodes CASSGGGQGFGYTF. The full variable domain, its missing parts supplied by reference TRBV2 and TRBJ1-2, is EPEVTQTPSHQVTQMGQEVILRCVPISNHLYFYWYRQILGQKVEFLVSFYNNEISEKSEIFDDQFSVERPDGSNFTLKIRSTKLEDSAMYFCASSGGGQGFGYTFGSGTRLTVV.

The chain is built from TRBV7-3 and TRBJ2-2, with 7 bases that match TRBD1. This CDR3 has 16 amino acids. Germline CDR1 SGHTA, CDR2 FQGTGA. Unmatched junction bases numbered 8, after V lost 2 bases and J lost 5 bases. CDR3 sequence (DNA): TGTGCCAGCAGCTTATCGCCACAGGGGAATACCGGGGAGCTGTTTTTT. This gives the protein CASSLSPQGNTGELFF.

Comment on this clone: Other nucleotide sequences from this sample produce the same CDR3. CDR3 amino acids: CASSLGGRNTEAFF. CDR3 nucleotide sequence: TGTGCCAGCAGCTTAGGGGGGCGGAACACTGAAGCTTTCTTT. V is TRBV11-2 and J is TRBJ1-1; possibly TRBD1 for D (6 bases). Trimming removed 1 base from V and 1 base from J, with 7 bases in between. The length of the CDR3 is 14 residues. CDR1 is SGHAT and CDR2 is FQNNGV in the germline V gene.

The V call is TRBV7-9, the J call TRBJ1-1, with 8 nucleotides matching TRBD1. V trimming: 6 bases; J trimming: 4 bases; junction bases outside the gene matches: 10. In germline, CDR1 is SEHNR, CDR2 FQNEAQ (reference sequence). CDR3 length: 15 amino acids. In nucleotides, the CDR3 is TGTGCCAGCAGAAGGGGGATTACAGGGGGCACTGAAGCTTTCTTT. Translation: CASRRGITGGTEAFF.

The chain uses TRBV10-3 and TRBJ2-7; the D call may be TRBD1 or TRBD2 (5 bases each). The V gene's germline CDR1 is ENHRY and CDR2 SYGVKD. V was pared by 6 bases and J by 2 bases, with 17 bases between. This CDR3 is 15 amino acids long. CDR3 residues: CAISTTRDPTYEQYF. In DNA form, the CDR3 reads TGTGCCATCAGCACGACGAGGGACCCCACCTACGAGCAGTACTTC.

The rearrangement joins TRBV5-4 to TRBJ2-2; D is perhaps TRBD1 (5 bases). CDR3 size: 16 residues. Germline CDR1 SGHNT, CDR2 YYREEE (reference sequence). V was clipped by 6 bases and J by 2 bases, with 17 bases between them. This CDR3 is CASTDPRQGNTGELFF. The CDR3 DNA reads TGTGCCAGCACCGACCCCAGGCAGGGCAACACCGGGGAGCTGTTTTTT.

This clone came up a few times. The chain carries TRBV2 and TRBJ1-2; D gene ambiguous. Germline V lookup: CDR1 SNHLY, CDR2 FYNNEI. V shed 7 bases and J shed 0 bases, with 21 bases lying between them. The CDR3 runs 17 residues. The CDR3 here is CASNPPWQETPNYGYTF. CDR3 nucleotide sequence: TGTGCCAGCAACCCCCCCTGGCAGGAAACCCCTAACTATGGCTACACCTTC.

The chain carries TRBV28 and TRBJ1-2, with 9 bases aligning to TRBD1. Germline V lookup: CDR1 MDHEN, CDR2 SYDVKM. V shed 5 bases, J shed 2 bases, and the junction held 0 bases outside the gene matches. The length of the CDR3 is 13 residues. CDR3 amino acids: CASSGTGNYGYTF. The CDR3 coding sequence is TGTGCCAGCAGTGGGACAGGGAACTATGGCTACACCTTC.

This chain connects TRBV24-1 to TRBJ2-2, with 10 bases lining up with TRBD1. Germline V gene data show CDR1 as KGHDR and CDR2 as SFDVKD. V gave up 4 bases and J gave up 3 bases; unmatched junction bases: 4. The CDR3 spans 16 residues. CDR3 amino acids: CATSDPGTGDTGELFF. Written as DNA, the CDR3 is TGTGCCACCAGTGACCCCGGGACAGGGGACACCGGGGAGCTGTTTTTT.

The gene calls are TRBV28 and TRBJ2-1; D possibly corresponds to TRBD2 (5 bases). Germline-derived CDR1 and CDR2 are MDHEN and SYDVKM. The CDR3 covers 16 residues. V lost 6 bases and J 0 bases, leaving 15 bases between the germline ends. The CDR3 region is CASSLVGLSSYNEQFF. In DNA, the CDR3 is TGTGCCAGCAGCCTGGTTGGACTTAGCTCCTACAATGAGCAGTTCTTC.

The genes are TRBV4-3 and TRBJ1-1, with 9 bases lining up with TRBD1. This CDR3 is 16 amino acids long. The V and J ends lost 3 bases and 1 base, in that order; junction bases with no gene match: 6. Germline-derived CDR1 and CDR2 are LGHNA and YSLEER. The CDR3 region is CASSQRPGQGNTEAFF. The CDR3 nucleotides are TGCGCCAGCAGCCAGCGCCCGGGACAGGGGAACACTGAAGCTTTCTTT.

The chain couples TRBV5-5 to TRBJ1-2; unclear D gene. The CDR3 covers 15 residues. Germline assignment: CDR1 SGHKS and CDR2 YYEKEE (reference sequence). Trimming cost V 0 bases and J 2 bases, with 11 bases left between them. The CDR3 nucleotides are TGTGCCAGCAGCTTGGCCCACGAGCTAAACTATGGCTACACCTTC. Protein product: CASSLAHELNYGYTF.

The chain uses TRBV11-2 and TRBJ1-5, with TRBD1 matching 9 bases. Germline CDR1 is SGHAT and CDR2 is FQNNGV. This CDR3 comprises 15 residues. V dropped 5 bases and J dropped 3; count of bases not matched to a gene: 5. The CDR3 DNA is TGTGCCAGCAGCCTCGGGGACAGGGTCAATCAGCCCCAGCATTTT. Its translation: CASSLGDRVNQPQHF.

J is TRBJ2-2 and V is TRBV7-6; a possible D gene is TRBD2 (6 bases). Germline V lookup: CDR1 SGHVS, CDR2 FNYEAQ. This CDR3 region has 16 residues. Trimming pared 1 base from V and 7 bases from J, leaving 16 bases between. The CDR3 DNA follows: TGTGCCAGCAGCTTAGTAGTCGAAACCGGGGGCGGGGAGCTGTTTTTT. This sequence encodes CASSLVVETGGGELFF.